This T cell receptor (beta chain) derives from a study of identical twins. General study results and limits: Within cord blood, abundant beta clonotypes carried fewer insertions, but memory repertoires showed no such trend.

Germline lookup yields CDR1 SGHKS and CDR2 YYEKEE (reference sequence). V dropped 0 bases and J dropped 9 bases, with 13 bases sitting between them. This CDR3 has 15 residues. Concerning this clonotype: The antigen remains undetermined.

TCRdb reprocessed the 5' RACE reads via MiXCR and lists one record per CDR3 protein. The sample has about 460,000 distinct CDR3 sequences; 13% to 15% are singletons. The same sample was also used in a study of yellow fever vaccine responses in identical twins.

Sequenced input: CD4+ T cells sorted from blood. The source is a woman aged 18 to 35 in good health. The chain links TRBV5-5 to TRBJ1-6; D is uncertain. For the CDR3, the DNA is TGTGCCAGCAGCTTGGCCAGTGTCGAGGGTTCACCCCTCCACTTT. This codes for CASSLASVEGSPLHF.